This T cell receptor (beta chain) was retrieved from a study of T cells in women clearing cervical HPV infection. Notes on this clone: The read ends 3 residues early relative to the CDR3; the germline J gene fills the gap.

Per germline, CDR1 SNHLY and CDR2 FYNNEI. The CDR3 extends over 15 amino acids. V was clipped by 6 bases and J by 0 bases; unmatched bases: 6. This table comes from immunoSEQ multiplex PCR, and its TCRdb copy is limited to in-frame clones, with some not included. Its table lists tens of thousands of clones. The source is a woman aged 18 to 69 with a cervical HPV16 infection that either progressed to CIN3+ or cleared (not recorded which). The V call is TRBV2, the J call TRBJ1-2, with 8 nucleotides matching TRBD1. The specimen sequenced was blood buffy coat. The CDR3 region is CASRDVTGANYGYTF. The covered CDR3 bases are TGTGCCAGCAGGGATGTGACAGGGGCTAACTATGGC.